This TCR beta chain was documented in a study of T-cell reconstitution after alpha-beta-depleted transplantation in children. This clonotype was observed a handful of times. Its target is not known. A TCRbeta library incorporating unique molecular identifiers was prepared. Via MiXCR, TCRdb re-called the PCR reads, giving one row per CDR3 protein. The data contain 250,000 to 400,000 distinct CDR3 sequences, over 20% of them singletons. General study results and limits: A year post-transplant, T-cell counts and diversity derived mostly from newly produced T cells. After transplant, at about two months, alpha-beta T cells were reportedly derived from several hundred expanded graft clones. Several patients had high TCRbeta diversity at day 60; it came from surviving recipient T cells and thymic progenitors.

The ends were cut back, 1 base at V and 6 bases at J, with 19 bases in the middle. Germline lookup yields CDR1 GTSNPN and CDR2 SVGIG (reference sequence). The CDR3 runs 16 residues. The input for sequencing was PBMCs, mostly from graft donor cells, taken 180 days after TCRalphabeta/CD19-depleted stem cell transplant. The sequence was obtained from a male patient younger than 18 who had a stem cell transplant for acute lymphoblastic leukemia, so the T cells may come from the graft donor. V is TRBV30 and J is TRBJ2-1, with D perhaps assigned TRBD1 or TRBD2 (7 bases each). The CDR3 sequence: CAWSGTTGRAVNEQFF. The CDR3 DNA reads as TGTGCCTGGAGTGGAACGACAGGGAGGGCCGTCAATGAGCAGTTCTTC.